The clone carrying this T cell receptor (beta chain) was recorded once. The data originate from a study of blood T cell repertoires in COVID-19. In the study overall: In each case, the material was cDNA or gDNA derived from T cells, B-cell-depleted T cells, or PBMCs.

In the authors' methods: Amplification of reference gene primers provided the estimated nucleated cell counts. Sequencing used immunoSEQ multiplex PCR; TCRdb keeps in-frame clones, though not all of them. Clone size and the V and J calls come from that table; the DNA yielded D and trimming. The table shows under 130,000 clones, with 84% occurring only once. The germline CDR1 and CDR2 sequences are SGDLS and YYNGEE. The CDR3 loop spans 15 amino acids. The V end was cut by 0 bases, the J end by 0 bases, with 7 bases between. Sequenced sample: peripheral blood. This sequence was found in a human donor in a cohort sampled during active or convalescent COVID-19. V usage is TRBV9 and J usage is TRBJ1-3; tentatively, D is TRBD1 (5 bases). The CDR3 DNA reads as TGTGCCAGCAGCGTAGCGGGGGTCTCTGGAAACACCATATATTTT. Its translation is CASSVAGVSGNTIYF. Variable domain in full (rest from reference TRBV9 and TRBJ1-3): DSGVTQTPKHLITATGQRVTLRCSPRSGDLSVYWYQQSLDQGLQFLIQYYNGEERAKGNILERFSAQQFPDLHSELNLSSLELGDSALYFCASSVAGVSGNTIYFGEGSWLTVV.